A selection of T cell receptor beta chains follows, all from one sample in a study of CD8 T cells in ankylosing spondylitis. MiXCR, applied by TCRdb to the 5' RACE reads, yields one record per CDR3 protein. This table has about 150,000 distinct CDR3 sequences, roughly 31% appearing once. The sample comprised synovial fluid, either unsorted or a sorted T cell fraction (not recorded which). Receptors were obtained from a male donor with ankylosing spondylitis. CDR3s include the opening cysteine and the closing phenylalanine or tryptophan. D genes are given only for firm matches. Only part of the rows carry a size: once, few, many, or a class if the clone is expanded.

abundance: -; len: 16; j_gene: TRBJ2-2; v_gene: TRBV11-2; d_gene: -; CDR3nt: TGTGCCAGCAGCTTAGGGGGTGGTGGACTCACCGGGGAGCTGTTTTTT; CDR3aa: CASSLGGGGLTGELFF
abundance: few; len: 11; j_gene: TRBJ1-2; v_gene: TRBV19; d_gene: -; CDR3nt: TGTGCCAGTACCGCGGGCTATGGCTACACCTTC; CDR3aa: CASTAGYGYTF
abundance: -; len: 16; j_gene: TRBJ2-7; v_gene: TRBV4-2; d_gene: -; CDR3nt: TGTGCCAGCAGCCAAAGGTGGACAGGAGGGTTATACGAGCAGTACTTC; CDR3aa: CASSQRWTGGLYEQYF
abundance: many; len: 14; j_gene: TRBJ1-5; v_gene: TRBV20-1; d_gene: -; CDR3nt: TGCAGTGCTACCGTAGGGTATAGCAATCAGCCCCAGCATTTT; CDR3aa: CSATVGYSNQPQHF
abundance: few; len: 13; j_gene: TRBJ1-6; v_gene: TRBV25-1; d_gene: -; CDR3nt: TGTGCCAGCAGTGAATTTCGGGATTCACCCCTCCACTTT; CDR3aa: CASSEFRDSPLHF
abundance: -; len: 13; j_gene: TRBJ1-3; v_gene: TRBV20-1; d_gene: TRBD1; CDR3nt: TGCAGTGGAAAGACAGGGCTTGGAAACACCATATATTTT; CDR3aa: CSGKTGLGNTIYF
abundance: -; len: 14; j_gene: TRBJ2-7; v_gene: TRBV20-1; d_gene: -; CDR3nt: TGCAGTGCTAGCGCCCCAGCGCCCCGGGACGAGCAGTACTTC; CDR3aa: CSASAPAPRDEQYF
abundance: -; len: 14; j_gene: TRBJ2-3; v_gene: TRBV12-3/TRBV12-4; d_gene: TRBD2; CDR3nt: TGTGCCAGCAGACGGGGGGTCAGCACAGATACGCAGTATTTT; CDR3aa: CASRRGVSTDTQYF
abundance: -; len: 14; j_gene: TRBJ1-1; v_gene: TRBV7-8; d_gene: -; CDR3nt: TGTGCCAGCAGCTTAGTGCAGGGTAACACTGAAGCTTTCTTT; CDR3aa: CASSLVQGNTEAFF
abundance: few; len: 16; j_gene: TRBJ2-1; v_gene: TRBV5-4; d_gene: TRBD2; CDR3nt: TGTGCCAGCAGCCCCGAACTAGCGGGGGGTCGCAATGAGCAGTTCTTC; CDR3aa: CASSPELAGGRNEQFF
abundance: -; len: 15; j_gene: TRBJ1-2; v_gene: TRBV7-2; d_gene: TRBD1; CDR3nt: TGTGCCAGCAGTTTTTGGACAGGGGGCAACTATGGCTACACCTTC; CDR3aa: CASSFWTGGNYGYTF
abundance: few; len: 14; j_gene: TRBJ2-2; v_gene: TRBV9; d_gene: TRBD1; CDR3nt: TGTGCCAGCAGCTTACAACAGGGGGCCGGGGAGCTGTTTTTT; CDR3aa: CASSLQQGAGELFF
abundance: -; len: 16; j_gene: TRBJ2-5; v_gene: TRBV12-3/TRBV12-4; d_gene: TRBD2; CDR3nt: TGTGCCAGCAGTTCACTGACTAGCGGGGGGCGAGAGACCCAGTACTTC; CDR3aa: CASSSLTSGGRETQYF
abundance: few; len: 13; j_gene: TRBJ1-1; v_gene: TRBV20-1; d_gene: -; CDR3nt: TGCAGTGCTCCCGGGGCCAAGAACACTGAAGCTTTCTTT; CDR3aa: CSAPGAKNTEAFF
abundance: few; len: 13; j_gene: TRBJ2-1; v_gene: TRBV11-2; d_gene: -; CDR3nt: TGTGCCAGCAGCTCAGAAAGGGACACCGTAACGTTCTTC; CDR3aa: CASSSERDTVTFF
abundance: few; len: 14; j_gene: TRBJ2-3; v_gene: TRBV18; d_gene: -; CDR3nt: TGTGCCAGCTCACCCCTGCGGGGCCCCAGTACGCAGTATTTT; CDR3aa: CASSPLRGPSTQYF
abundance: few; len: 15; j_gene: TRBJ2-1; v_gene: TRBV3-1; d_gene: TRBD2; CDR3nt: TGTGCCAGCAGCCAACCTGCAGCGGGGAACAATGAGCAGTTCTTC; CDR3aa: CASSQPAAGNNEQFF
abundance: few; len: 14; j_gene: TRBJ2-2; v_gene: TRBV6-1; d_gene: -; CDR3nt: TGTGCCATCCCGGCGGGCCCCAACACCGGGGAGCTGTTTTTT; CDR3aa: CAIPAGPNTGELFF
abundance: -; len: 16; j_gene: TRBJ1-1; v_gene: TRBV24-1; d_gene: -; CDR3nt: TGTGCCACCGGAAGTAGGAGGGGGGCCATGAACACTGAAGCTTTCTTT; CDR3aa: CATGSRRGAMNTEAFF
abundance: many; len: 13; j_gene: TRBJ2-1; v_gene: TRBV20-1; d_gene: -; CDR3nt: TGCAGTGCTCGGACGGACTTCACCAATGAGCAGTTCTTC; CDR3aa: CSARTDFTNEQFF
abundance: many; len: 18; j_gene: TRBJ2-6; v_gene: TRBV4-2; d_gene: -; CDR3nt: TGTGCCAGCAGCCCAAGTGCAGCCGATAGCTCTGGGGCCAACGTCCTGACTTTC; CDR3aa: CASSPSAADSSGANVLTF
abundance: -; len: 17; j_gene: TRBJ1-6; v_gene: TRBV20-1; d_gene: TRBD1; CDR3nt: TGCAGTGCTAGAGATACTGGGGCAGGGGGCAATAATTCACCCCTCCACTTT; CDR3aa: CSARDTGAGGNNSPLHF
abundance: many; len: 15; j_gene: TRBJ1-5; v_gene: TRBV4-1; d_gene: -; CDR3nt: TGCGCCAGCAGCCAAGAGGGTCGGGGAGGTCAGCCCCAGCATTTT; CDR3aa: CASSQEGRGGQPQHF
abundance: -; len: 17; j_gene: TRBJ2-3; v_gene: TRBV7-2; d_gene: -; CDR3nt: TGTGCCAGCAGCCTTGGGTGGGTAGCGGCTAGCACAGATACGCAGTATTTT; CDR3aa: CASSLGWVAASTDTQYF
abundance: -; len: 14; j_gene: TRBJ1-1; v_gene: TRBV29-1; d_gene: -; CDR3nt: TGCAGCGTTGGGTCTCGGGGAAAGGACACTGAAGCTTTCTTT; CDR3aa: CSVGSRGKDTEAFF
abundance: many; len: 14; j_gene: TRBJ2-5; v_gene: TRBV4-1; d_gene: -; CDR3nt: TGCGCCAGCAGCCTCGGGGGTATCCAAGAGACCCAGTACTTC; CDR3aa: CASSLGGIQETQYF
abundance: many; len: 15; j_gene: TRBJ2-5; v_gene: TRBV14; d_gene: -; CDR3nt: TGTGCCAGCAGTTCCCTGACAGGCCAGAGGGAGACCCAGTACTTC; CDR3aa: CASSSLTGQRETQYF
abundance: many; len: 14; j_gene: TRBJ1-6; v_gene: TRBV7-8; d_gene: -; CDR3nt: TGTGCCAGCAGCTTAGACGCGGTTAATTCACCCCTCCACTTT; CDR3aa: CASSLDAVNSPLHF